A selection of T cell receptor beta chains follows, all from one sample in a study of Ad26.COV2.S vaccination and SARS-CoV-2 variants. TCRdb keeps only in-frame clones here, not all; method: immunoSEQ multiplex PCR. Of 300,000 to 400,000 clones in the sample, around 90% were seen once. The sequencing used peripheral blood, collected in a trial of Ad26.COV2.S vaccine versus placebo. These receptors were taken from a person aged 18 to 59 who received the Ad26.COV2.S COVID-19 vaccine or a placebo. The CDR3 runs from the conserved cysteine through the conserved F or W. Clone size is shown for a subset of rows, as once, few, many or a class of expanded clone.

V gene	CDR3 length	clone size	J gene	CDR3 protein
TRBV29-1	12	NA	TRBJ2-1	CSVTLGINEQFF
TRBV5-6	13	NA	TRBJ2-7	CASSLEIEREQYF
TRBV6-2/TRBV6-3	13	NA	TRBJ1-1	CASSYVSTGWAFF
TRBV13	16	many	TRBJ2-2	CASSLGTSWNTGELFF
TRBV7-9	16	once	TRBJ2-3	CASSPVNRGGSDTQYF
TRBV6-7	17	NA	TRBJ2-3	CASSTGWISGVTDTQYF
TRBV6-2/TRBV6-3	17	NA	TRBJ2-1	CASSYSGTSGDYNEQFF
TRBV5-1	16	NA	TRBJ2-2	CASRANMAGGSGELFF
TRBV4-3	16	NA	TRBJ1-5	CASSQDRGSSNQPQHF
TRBV7-2	15	few	TRBJ1-6	CASSMGQALNSPLHF
TRBV9	15	NA	TRBJ2-3	CASSVGSSGPDTQYF
TRBV10-3	15	NA	TRBJ1-6	CAISESSGANSPLHF
TRBV28	12	once	TRBJ1-2	CASRQGSYGYTF
TRBV18	13	NA	TRBJ2-7	CASSIDRAYEQYF
TRBV19	14	NA	TRBJ1-2	CASSSEDDYYGYTF
TRBV28	15	NA	TRBJ1-2	CASSLRGTGYYGYTF
TRBV28	16	NA	TRBJ2-6	CASRTGGANGANVLTF
TRBV5-4	13	NA	TRBJ1-6	CASSLLDYSPLHF
TRBV7-2	14	NA	TRBJ1-5	CASSYYYSNQPQHF
TRBV4-2	11	NA	TRBJ1-1	CASSQNTEAFF
TRBV4-2	16	NA	TRBJ2-3	CASSPGLAGVGDTQYF
TRBV2	13	NA	TRBJ1-1	CASRQGILPEAFF
TRBV6-1	13	NA	TRBJ1-2	CASSDSSPNGYTF
TRBV6-2/TRBV6-3	12	NA	TRBJ1-3	CASSYPRNTIYF
TRBV5-1	12	NA	TRBJ2-2	CATSSHTGELFF
TRBV3-1/TRBV3-2	16	NA	TRBJ2-2	CASSQLGAGPTGELFF
TRBV14	12	once	TRBJ1-3	CASSQDGNTIYF
TRBV5-6	16	NA	TRBJ2-7	CASSFLAGQPYYEQYF
TRBV18	14	NA	TRBJ2-7	CASSTRTESYEQYF
TRBV19	14	NA	TRBJ1-5	CASSMVGGNQPQHF
TRBV5-4	15	NA	TRBJ2-2	CASSFGGRYTGELFF
TRBV7-9	13	NA	TRBJ2-1	CASSVRQFNEQFF
TRBV12-3/TRBV12-4	12	many	TRBJ1-1	CASSLEVTEAFF
TRBV7-8	14	few	TRBJ1-6	CASSPDRSHSPLHF
TRBV27	15	NA	TRBJ2-5	CASSLSSGLQETQYF
TRBV3-1/TRBV3-2	14	few	TRBJ2-3	CASSVRTSSDTQYF
TRBV27	15	NA	TRBJ2-7	CASSLGTGGTYEQYF
TRBV6-5	13	NA	TRBJ1-2	CASSETGDYGYTF
TRBV7-2	14	NA	TRBJ1-4	CASSFTGVGEKLFF
TRBV27	16	NA	TRBJ1-1	CASPSRGGGRVTEAFF
TRBV4-3	14	once	TRBJ2-1	CASSHGQGSNEQFF
TRBV6-5	14	NA	TRBJ1-4	CASSQTQGNEKLFF
TRBV28	9	NA	TRBJ1-1	CASGNTDFF
TRBV4-1	15	NA	TRBJ2-7	CASSQRTGRTYEQYF
TRBV11-3	13	NA	TRBJ2-2	CASSAKNTGELFF
TRBV5-6	13	few	TRBJ2-7	CASSWDRGWEQYF
TRBV5-1	12	once	TRBJ2-7	CASSLNSYEQYF
TRBV19	13	NA	TRBJ1-5	CASRLESNQPQHF
TRBV6-2/TRBV6-3	16	NA	TRBJ2-7	CASSPLRAPRVYEQYF
TRBV7-9	15	NA	TRBJ1-1	CASSLEVRGLVEAFF
TRBV27	15	NA	TRBJ2-1	CASSYRTGVGDEQFF
TRBV28	15	NA	TRBJ2-2	CAITTAGAGTGELFF
TRBV9	14	once	TRBJ2-2	CASSVRLGTGELFF
TRBV14	15	NA	TRBJ2-5	CASSHRRTGSETQYF
TRBV7-2	14	once	TRBJ2-3	CASSLGRHTDTQYF
TRBV19	15	NA	TRBJ1-5	CASSPTATGDGPQHF
TRBV4-3	17	NA	TRBJ2-6	CASSGGTSVSGANVLTF
TRBV7-3	13	NA	TRBJ2-3	CASSLTGPDTQYF
TRBV6-2/TRBV6-3	13	NA	TRBJ2-1	CASSLQSYNEQFF
TRBV5-1	14	NA	TRBJ1-2	CASSLVSQVGGYTF